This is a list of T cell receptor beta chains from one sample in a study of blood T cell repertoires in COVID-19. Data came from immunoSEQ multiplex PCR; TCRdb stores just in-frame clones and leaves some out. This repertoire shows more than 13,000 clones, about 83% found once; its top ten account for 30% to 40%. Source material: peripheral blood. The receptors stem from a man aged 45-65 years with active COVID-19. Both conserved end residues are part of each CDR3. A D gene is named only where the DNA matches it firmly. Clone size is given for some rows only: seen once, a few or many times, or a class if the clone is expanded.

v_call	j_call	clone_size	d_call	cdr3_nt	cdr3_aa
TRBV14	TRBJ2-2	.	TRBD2	TGTGCCAGCAGCCAGGATACCCCAATAGCGGGAAAGGAGACCGGGGAGCTGTTTTTT	CASSQDTPIAGKETGELFF
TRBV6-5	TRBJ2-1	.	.	TGTGCCAGCAGTTATGGGGCCAATGAGCAGTTCTTC	CASSYGANEQFF
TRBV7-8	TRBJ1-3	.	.	TGTGCCAGCAGCTTAGCTAGGGGAACCTCTGGAAACACCATATATTTT	CASSLARGTSGNTIYF
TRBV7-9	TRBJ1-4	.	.	TGTGCCAGCACTACGGGCGGGTTAGAACTGTTTTTT	CASTTGGLELFF
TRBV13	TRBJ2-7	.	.	TGTGCCAGCAGCTTAGGCTGGTCGGGGGAGCAGTACTTC	CASSLGWSGEQYF
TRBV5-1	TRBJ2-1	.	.	TGCGCCAGCAGCTTTTCAGCGAGCCGCTCCTACAATGAGCAGTTCTTC	CASSFSASRSYNEQFF
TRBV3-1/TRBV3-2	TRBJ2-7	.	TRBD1	TGTGCCAGCAGCCAAGTCCCAGGGGGTCGCGAGCAGTACTTC	CASSQVPGGREQYF
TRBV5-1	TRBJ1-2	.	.	TGCGCCAGCAGCTCGTTAACGAACTCGGGCTACACCTTC	CASSSLTNSGYTF
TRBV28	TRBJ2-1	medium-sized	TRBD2	TGTGCCAGCAGTTCATATAGCGGGGGAGGCGACAATGAGCAGTTCTTC	CASSSYSGGGDNEQFF
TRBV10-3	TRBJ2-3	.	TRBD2	TGTGCCATCAGTGACTTAGCGGGAGGAAACACAGATACGCAGTATTTT	CAISDLAGGNTDTQYF
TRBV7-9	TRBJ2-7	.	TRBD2	TGTGCCAGCAGCTCGAGGGCGGGAGGGCCTTCCGAGCAGTACTTC	CASSSRAGGPSEQYF
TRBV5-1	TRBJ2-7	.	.	TGCGCCAGCAGCTTGGTCGGCAGGGGTCACGAGCAGTACTTC	CASSLVGRGHEQYF
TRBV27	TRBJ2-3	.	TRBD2	TGTGCCAGCAGTTTCAATTCCCCGGGGGGGGAGACAGATACGCAGTATTTT	CASSFNSPGGETDTQYF
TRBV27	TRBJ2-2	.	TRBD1	TGTGCCAGCAGTCAGACAGGGACCGGGGAGCTGTTTTTT	CASSQTGTGELFF
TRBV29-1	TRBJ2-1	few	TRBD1	TGCAGCGTTGAAGGACAGGGGGCCACCTACAATGAGCAGTTCTTC	CSVEGQGATYNEQFF
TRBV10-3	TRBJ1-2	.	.	TGTGCCATCAGTGAACTTCTGGGGCCTAGCGAAAGAGCTAACTATGGCTACACCTTC	CAISELLGPSERANYGYTF
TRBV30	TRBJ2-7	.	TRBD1	TGTGCCTCGCGGAGACAGGGGGAGTACGAGCAGTACTTC	CASRRQGEYEQYF
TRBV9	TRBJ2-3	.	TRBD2	TGTGCCAAACTAGCGGGAGTTAAAGATACGCAGTATTTT	CAKLAGVKDTQYF
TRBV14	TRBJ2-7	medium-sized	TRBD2	TGTGCCAGCAGCACCTTCGGGGGACTAGCGGGAGGGCCTGGCGAGCAGTACTTC	CASSTFGGLAGGPGEQYF
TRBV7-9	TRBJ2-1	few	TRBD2	TGTGCCAGCAGCTCTAGCGGGACGAACTCAAATGAGCAGTTCTTC	CASSSSGTNSNEQFF
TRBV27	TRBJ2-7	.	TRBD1	TGTGCCAGCAGCAGGGGGCTAGGGGAGCAGTACTTC	CASSRGLGEQYF
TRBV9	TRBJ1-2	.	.	.	CASSVAQGTDPAF
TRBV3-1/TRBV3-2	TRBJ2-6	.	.	TGTGCCAGCAGCCAAGTTCGGTCTGGGGCCAACGTCCTGACTTTC	CASSQVRSGANVLTF
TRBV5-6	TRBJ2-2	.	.	TGTGCCAGCAGCTTGGGAGGCGGTTTCAACACCGGGGAGCTGTTTTTT	CASSLGGGFNTGELFF
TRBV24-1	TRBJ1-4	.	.	TGTGCCACCAGTGATTTTTCCGGTGAGGAACTGTTTTTT	CATSDFSGEELFF
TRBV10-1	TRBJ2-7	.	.	TGCGCCAGCAGTGAGTCGCACAGAACCTACGAGCAGTACTTC	CASSESHRTYEQYF
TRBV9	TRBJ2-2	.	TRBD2	TGTGCCAGCAGCGCGGGCGGGACTAGCGGAAACACCGGGGAGCTGTTTTTT	CASSAGGTSGNTGELFF
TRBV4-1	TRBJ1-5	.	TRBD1	TGCGCCAGCAGCTACGAGGACAGGGTCGGCCAGCCCCAGCATTTT	CASSYEDRVGQPQHF
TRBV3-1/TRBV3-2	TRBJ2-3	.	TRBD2	TGTGCCAGCAGCGCCCGCCCGCCCGGGACTAGCGGTTACACAGATACGCAGTATTTT	CASSARPPGTSGYTDTQYF
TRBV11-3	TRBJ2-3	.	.	TGTGCCAGCAGCCTCTTAAAGCCCTTTGAGGATACGCAGTATTTT	CASSLLKPFEDTQYF
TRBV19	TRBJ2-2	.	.	TGTGCCAGTACCCCGACTAGAGGGTTCGGGGAGCTGTTTTTT	CASTPTRGFGELFF
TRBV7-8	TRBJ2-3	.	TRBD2	TGTGCCAGCAGCTTAGCTCTTGCTAGCGGGGTATCAGATACGCAGTATTTT	CASSLALASGVSDTQYF
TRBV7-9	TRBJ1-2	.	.	TGTGCCAGCAGCTTAGGTGGGGGCAACTATGGCTACACCTTC	CASSLGGGNYGYTF
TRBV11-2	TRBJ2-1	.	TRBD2	TGTGCCAGCAGCTTGACTAGCGGAGATCACAATGAGCAGTTCTTC	CASSLTSGDHNEQFF
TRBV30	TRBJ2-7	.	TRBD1	TGTGCCTGGAGTGCCGGGACAGGGGTCTACGAGCAGTACTTC	CAWSAGTGVYEQYF
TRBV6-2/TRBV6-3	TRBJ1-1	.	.	TGTGCCAGCAGTTACTCTGCTCAGGGGAACACTGAAGCTTTCTTT	CASSYSAQGNTEAFF
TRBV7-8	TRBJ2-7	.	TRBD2	TGTGCCAGCAGCCCGAGTAGGACTAGCGGGAGGACAGCCTACGAGCAGTACTTC	CASSPSRTSGRTAYEQYF
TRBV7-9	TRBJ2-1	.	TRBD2	TGTGCCAGCAGCTTAGTAGGGACTAGATTTTCCCTGGCCTACAATGAGCAGTTCTTC	CASSLVGTRFSLAYNEQFF
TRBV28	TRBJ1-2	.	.	TGTGCCAGCAGTTTTCATGGGGGACAACCCATCTTC	CASSFHGGQPIF
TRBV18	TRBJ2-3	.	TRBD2	TGTGCCAGCTCACCCGGGGAGGGGACAGATACGCAGTATTTT	CASSPGEGTDTQYF
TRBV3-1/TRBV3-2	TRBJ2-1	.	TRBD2	TGTGCCAGCAGCCTCTGGGGTAGCGGGCCCCACAATGAGCAGTTCTTC	CASSLWGSGPHNEQFF
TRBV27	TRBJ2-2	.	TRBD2	TGTGCCAGCAGTTCTCCTCGACTAGCGGGAGAGAACACCGGGGAGCTGTTTTTT	CASSSPRLAGENTGELFF
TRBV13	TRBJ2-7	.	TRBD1	TGTGCCAGCAGCCCCGGGACAGGAACCTACGAGCAGTACTTC	CASSPGTGTYEQYF
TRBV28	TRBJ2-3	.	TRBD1	TGTGCCAGCAGTCGGGACAGGGGGTACGCAGATACGCAGTATTTT	CASSRDRGYADTQYF
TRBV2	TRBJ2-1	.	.	TGTGCCAGCAGCCTTAGTGGGGGGTCAAATGAGCAGTTCTTC	CASSLSGGSNEQFF
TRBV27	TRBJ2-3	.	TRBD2	TGTGCCAGCAGTTTTCTCGGGACTAGCGACACAGATACGCAGTATTTT	CASSFLGTSDTDTQYF
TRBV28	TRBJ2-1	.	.	TGTGCCAGCAGGTCCGCTCGCGGGGATCTCTACAATGAGCAGTTCTTC	CASRSARGDLYNEQFF
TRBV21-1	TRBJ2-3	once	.	TGTGCCAGCAGCAAAGATAAAACAGGGGACACAGATACGCAGTATTTT	CASSKDKTGDTDTQYF
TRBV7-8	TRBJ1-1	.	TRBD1	TGTGCCAGCAGCTTAGGACAGGGTATCTCTGAAGCTTTCTTT	CASSLGQGISEAFF
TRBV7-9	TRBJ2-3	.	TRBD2	TGTGCCAGCAGCCCCACCACTCTAGCGGAGGCCCGACATACGCAGTATTTT	CASSPTTLAEARHTQYF